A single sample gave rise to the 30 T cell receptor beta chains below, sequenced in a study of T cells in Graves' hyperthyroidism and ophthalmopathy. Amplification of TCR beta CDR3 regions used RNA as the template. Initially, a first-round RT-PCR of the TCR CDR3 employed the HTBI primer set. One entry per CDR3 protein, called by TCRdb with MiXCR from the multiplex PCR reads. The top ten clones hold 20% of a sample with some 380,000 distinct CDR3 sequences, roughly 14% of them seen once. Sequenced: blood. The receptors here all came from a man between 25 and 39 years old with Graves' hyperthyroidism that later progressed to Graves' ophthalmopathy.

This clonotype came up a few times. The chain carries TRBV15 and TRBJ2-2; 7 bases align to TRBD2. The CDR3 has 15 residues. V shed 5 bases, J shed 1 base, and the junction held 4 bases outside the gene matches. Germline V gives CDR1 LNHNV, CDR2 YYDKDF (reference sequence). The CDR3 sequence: CATSHPSGNTGELFF. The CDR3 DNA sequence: TGTGCCACCAGCCACCCTAGCGGGAACACCGGGGAGCTGTTTTTT.

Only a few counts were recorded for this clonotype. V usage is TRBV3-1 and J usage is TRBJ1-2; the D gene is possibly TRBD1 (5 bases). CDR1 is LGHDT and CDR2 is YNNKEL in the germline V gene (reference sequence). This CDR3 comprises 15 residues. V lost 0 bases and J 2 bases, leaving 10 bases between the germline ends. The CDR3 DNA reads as TGTGCCAGCAGCCAAGAAAAGGCAGGGAACTATGGCTACACCTTC. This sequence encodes CASSQEKAGNYGYTF.

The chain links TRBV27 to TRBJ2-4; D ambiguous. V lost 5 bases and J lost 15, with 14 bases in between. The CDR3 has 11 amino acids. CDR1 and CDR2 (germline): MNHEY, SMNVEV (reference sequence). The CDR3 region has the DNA TGTGCCAGCAGTCTCCCACCGCGGATGTACTTC. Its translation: CASSLPPRMYF.

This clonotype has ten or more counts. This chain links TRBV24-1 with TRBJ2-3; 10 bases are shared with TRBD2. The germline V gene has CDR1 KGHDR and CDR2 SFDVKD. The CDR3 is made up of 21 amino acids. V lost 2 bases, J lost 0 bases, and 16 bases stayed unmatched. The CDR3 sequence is CATSDWSTDLAGVPSTDTQYF. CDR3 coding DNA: TGTGCCACCAGTGATTGGTCGACTGATCTAGCGGGGGTCCCTAGCACAGATACGCAGTATTTT.

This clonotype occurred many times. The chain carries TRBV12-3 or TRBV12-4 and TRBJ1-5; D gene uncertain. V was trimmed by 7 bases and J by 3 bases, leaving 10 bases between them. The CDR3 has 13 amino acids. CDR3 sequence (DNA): TGTGCCAGCACCTGGGGATCCAATCAGCCCCAGCATTTT. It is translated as CASTWGSNQPQHF.

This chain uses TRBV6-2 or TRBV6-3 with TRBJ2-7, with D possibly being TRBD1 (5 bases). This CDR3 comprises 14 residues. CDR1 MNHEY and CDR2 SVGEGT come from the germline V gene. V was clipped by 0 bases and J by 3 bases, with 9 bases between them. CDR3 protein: CASSYSVTDYEQYF. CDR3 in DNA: TGTGCCAGCAGTTACTCCGTGACAGACTACGAGCAGTACTTC.

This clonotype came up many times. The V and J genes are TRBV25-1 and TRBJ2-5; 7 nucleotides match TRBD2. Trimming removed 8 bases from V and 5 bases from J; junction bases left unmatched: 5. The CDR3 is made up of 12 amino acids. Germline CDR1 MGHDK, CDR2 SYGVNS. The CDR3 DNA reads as TGTGCCAGCGGGAGGCGGGAGGAGACCCAGTACTTC. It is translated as CASGRREETQYF.

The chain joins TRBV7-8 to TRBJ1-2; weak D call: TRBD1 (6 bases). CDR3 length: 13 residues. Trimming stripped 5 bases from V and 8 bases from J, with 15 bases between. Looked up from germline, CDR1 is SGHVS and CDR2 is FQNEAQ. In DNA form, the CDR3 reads TGTGCCAGCAGCCTTAACAGGGAAACCGGCTACACCTTC. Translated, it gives CASSLNRETGYTF.

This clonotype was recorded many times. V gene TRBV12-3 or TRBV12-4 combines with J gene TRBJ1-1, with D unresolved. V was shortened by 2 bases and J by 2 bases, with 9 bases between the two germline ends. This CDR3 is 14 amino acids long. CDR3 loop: CASSLYRTNTEAFF. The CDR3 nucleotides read TGTGCCAGCAGTTTATACAGAACCAACACTGAAGCTTTCTTT.

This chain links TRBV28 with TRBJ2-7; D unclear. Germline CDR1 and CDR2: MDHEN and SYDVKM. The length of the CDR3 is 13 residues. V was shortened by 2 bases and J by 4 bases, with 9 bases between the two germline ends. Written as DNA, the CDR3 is TGTGCCAGCAGTTTAACTACCTCGTACGAGCAGTACTTC. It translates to CASSLTTSYEQYF.

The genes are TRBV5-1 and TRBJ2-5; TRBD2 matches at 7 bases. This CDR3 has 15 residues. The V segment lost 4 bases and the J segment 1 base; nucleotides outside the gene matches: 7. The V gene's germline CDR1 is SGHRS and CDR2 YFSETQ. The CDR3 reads CASSVGDYPQETQYF. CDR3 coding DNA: TGCGCCAGCAGCGTGGGGGACTACCCCCAAGAGACCCAGTACTTC.

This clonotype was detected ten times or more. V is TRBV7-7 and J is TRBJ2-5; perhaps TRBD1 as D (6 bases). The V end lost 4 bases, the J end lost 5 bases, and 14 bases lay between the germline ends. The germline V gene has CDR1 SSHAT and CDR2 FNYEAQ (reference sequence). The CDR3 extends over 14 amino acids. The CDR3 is CASSSNTGLETQYF. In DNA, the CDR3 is TGTGCCAGCAGCTCCAATACAGGGCTGGAGACCCAGTACTTC.

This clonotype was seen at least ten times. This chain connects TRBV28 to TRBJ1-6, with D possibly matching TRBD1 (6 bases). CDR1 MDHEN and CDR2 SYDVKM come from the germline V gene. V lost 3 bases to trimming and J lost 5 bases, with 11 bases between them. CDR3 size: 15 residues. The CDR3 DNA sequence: TGTGCCAGCAGTTTGAGGGGGGCGGATAATTCACCCCTCCACTTT. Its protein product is CASSLRGADNSPLHF.

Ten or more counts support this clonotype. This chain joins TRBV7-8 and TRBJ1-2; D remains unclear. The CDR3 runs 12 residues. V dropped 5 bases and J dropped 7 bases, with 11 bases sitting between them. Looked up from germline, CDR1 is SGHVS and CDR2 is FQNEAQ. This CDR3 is CASSHGEVGYTF. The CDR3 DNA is TGTGCCAGCAGCCACGGAGAGGTTGGCTACACCTTC.

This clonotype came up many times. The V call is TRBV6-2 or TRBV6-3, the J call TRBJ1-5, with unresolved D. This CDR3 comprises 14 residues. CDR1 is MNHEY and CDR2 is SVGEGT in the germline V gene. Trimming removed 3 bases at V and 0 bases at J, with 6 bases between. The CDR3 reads CASSYPDSNQPQHF. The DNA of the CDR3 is TGTGCCAGCAGTTATCCGGATAGCAATCAGCCCCAGCATTTT.

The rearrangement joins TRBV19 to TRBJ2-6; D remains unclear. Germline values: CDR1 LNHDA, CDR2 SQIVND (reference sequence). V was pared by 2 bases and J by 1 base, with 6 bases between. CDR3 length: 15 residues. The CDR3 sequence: CASSILGSGANVLTF. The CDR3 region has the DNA TGTGCCAGTAGTATATTGGGGTCTGGGGCCAACGTCCTGACTTTC.

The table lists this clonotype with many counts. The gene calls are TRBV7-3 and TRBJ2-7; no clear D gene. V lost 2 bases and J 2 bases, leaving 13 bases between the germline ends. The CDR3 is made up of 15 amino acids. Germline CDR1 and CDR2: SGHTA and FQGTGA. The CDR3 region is CASSLGPGQTYEQYF. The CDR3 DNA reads TGTGCCAGCAGCTTAGGGCCAGGCCAAACCTACGAGCAGTACTTC.

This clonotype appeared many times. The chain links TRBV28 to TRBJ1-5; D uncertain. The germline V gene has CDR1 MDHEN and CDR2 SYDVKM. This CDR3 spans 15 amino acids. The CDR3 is CATKRLGTSNQPQHF. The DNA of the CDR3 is TGTGCAACGAAGCGGTTAGGTACGAGCAATCAGCCCCAGCATTTT. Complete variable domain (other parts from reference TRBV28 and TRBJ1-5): DVKVTQSSRYLVKRTGEKVFLECVQDMDHENMFWYRQDPGLGLRLIYFSYDVKMKEKGDIPEGYSVSREKKERFSLILESASTNQTSMYLCATKRLGTSNQPQHFGDGTRLSIL.

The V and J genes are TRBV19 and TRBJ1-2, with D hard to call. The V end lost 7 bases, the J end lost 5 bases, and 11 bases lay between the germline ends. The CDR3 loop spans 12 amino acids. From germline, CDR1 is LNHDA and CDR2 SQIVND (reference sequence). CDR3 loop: CASTSSFYGYTF. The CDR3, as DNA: TGTGCCAGTACGAGTAGCTTTTATGGCTACACCTTC.

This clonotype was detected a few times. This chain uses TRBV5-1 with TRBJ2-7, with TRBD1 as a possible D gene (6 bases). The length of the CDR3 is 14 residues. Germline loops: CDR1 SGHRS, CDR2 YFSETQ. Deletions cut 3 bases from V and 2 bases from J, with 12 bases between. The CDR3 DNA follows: TGCGCCAGCAGCTGGGAAAGACAGGCCTACGAGCAGTACTTC. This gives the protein CASSWERQAYEQYF.

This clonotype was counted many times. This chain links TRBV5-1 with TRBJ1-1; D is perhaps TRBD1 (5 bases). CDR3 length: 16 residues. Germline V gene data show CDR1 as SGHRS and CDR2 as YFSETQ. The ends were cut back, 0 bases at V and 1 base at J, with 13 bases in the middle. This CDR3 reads CASSLGGAGANTEAFF. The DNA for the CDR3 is TGCGCCAGCAGCTTGGGAGGGGCTGGAGCGAACACTGAAGCTTTCTTT. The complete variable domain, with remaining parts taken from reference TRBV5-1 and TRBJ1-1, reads KAGVTQTPRYLIKTRGQQVTLSCSPISGHRSVSWYQQTPGQGLQFLFEYFSETQRNKGNFPGRFSGRQFSNSRSEMNVSTLELGDSALYLCASSLGGAGANTEAFFGQGTRLTVV.

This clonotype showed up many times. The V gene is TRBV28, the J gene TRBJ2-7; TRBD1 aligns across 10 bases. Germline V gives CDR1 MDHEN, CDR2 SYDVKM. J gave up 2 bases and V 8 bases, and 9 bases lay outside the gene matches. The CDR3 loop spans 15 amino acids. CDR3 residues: CASGYRDRGAYEQYF. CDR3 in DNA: TGTGCCAGCGGATACCGGGACAGGGGAGCCTACGAGCAGTACTTC.

Here the CDR3 reads CASSGRAENEKLFF. The DNA of the CDR3 is TGTGCCAGCAGTGGACGGGCGGAAAATGAAAAACTGTTTTTT. The V and J genes are TRBV2 and TRBJ1-4; D unresolved. V gave up 4 bases and J gave up 5 bases, with 11 bases separating them. CDR1 SNHLY and CDR2 FYNNEI come from the germline V gene. The CDR3 has 14 amino acids.

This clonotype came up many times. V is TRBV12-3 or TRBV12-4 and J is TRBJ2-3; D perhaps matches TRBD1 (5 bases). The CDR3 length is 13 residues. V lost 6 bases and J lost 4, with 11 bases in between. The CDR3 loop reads CASRRQGADTQYF. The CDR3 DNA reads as TGTGCCAGCAGACGTCAGGGCGCAGATACGCAGTATTTT.

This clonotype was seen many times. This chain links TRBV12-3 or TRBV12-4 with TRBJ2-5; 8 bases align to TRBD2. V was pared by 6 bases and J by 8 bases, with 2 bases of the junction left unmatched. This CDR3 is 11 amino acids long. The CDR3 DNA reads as TGTGCCAGCAGGGGGACTAGTACCCAGTACTTC. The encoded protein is CASRGTSTQYF.

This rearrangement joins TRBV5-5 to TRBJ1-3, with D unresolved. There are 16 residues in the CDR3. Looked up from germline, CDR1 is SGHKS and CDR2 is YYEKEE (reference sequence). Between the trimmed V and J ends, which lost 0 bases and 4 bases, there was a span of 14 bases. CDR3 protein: CASSLGLMVDGNTIYF. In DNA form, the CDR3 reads TGTGCCAGCAGCTTGGGGCTCATGGTGGACGGAAACACCATATATTTT.

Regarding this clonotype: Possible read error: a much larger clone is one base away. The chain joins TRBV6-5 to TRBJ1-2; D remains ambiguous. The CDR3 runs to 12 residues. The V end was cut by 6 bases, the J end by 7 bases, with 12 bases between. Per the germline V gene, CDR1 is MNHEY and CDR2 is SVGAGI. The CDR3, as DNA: TGTGCCAGCAGCTTACGTCCTGGTGGCTACACCTTC. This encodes CASSLRPGGYTF.

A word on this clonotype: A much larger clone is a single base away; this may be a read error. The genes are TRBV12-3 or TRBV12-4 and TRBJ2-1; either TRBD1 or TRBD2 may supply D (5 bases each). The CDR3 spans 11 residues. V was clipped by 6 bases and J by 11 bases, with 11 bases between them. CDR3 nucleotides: TGTGCCAGCAGGCTCGGGGCGAAGCAGTTCTTC. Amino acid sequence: CASRLGAKQFF.

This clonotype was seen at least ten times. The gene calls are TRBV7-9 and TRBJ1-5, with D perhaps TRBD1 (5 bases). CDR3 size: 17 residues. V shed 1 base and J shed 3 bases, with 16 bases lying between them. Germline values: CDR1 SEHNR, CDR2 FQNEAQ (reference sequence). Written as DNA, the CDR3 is TGTGCCAGCAGCTTAGACTGGCAGGGAGGGAACAATCAGCCCCAGCATTTT. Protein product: CASSLDWQGGNNQPQHF.

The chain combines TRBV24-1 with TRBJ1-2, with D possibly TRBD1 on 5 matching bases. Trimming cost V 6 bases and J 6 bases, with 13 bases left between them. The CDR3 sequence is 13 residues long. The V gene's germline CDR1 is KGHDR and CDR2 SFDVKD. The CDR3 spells CATSLREEDGYTF. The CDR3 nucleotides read TGTGCCACCAGTCTCAGGGAAGAGGATGGCTACACCTTC.